The sequence of this T cell receptor (beta chain) was determined in a study of CD8 T cells in Susac syndrome. Broader study findings: The authors acknowledged that the study's TCR sequencing and HLA analysis involved relatively few individuals.

The study used healthy donors as controls matched for age and sex. TEMRA cells were enriched by FACS, while CD8+ and CD4+ T cells were obtained through a negative isolation that was performed magnetically. Looked up from germline, CDR1 is SGHTA and CDR2 is FQGNSA. V was pared by 4 bases and J by 3 bases, with 2 bases of the junction left unmatched. The CDR3 has 13 residues. RNA, at roughly 0.5 to 1 ug, was reverse transcribed with random hexamers. TCRdb passed the immunoSEQ multiplex PCR reads through MiXCR, listing each CDR3 protein once. The sample contains about 69,000 distinct CDR3 sequences, just under 95% of which appear only once. A word on this clonotype: Antigen specificity is unknown.

Sample: CD8+ T cells from PBMCs. V usage is TRBV7-2 and J usage is TRBJ2-7, with 8 bases fitting TRBD1. This receptor was identified in a human donor in good health. Written as DNA, the CDR3 is TGTGCCAGCAGCTGGGGGACAGGCTACGAGCAGTACGTC. Protein: CASSWGTGYEQYV.